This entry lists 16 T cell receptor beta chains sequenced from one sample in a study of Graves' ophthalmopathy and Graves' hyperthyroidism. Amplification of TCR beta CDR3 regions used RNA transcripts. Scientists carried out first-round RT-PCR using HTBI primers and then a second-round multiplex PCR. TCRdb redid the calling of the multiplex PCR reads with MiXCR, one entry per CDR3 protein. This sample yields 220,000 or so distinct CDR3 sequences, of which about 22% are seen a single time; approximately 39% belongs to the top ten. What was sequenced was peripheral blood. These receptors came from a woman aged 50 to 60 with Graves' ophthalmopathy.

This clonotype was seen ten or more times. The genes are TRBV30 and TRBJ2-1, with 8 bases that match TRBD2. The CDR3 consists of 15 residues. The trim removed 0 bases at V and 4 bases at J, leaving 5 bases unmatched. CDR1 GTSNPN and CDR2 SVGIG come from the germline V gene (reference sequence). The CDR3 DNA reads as TGTGCCTGGAGTGTATCTAGCGGGTATTACAATGAGCAGTTCTTC. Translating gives CAWSVSSGYYNEQFF.

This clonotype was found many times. CDR3 loop: CASSMGSSGLGELFF. Here the CDR3 DNA reads TGTGCCAGTAGTATGGGGTCTAGCGGGCTCGGGGAGCTGTTTTTT. The J gene is TRBJ2-2, the V gene TRBV19, with 8 bases that match TRBD2. J was trimmed by 7 bases and V by 3 bases; bases with no gene match: 7. The V gene's germline CDR1 is LNHDA and CDR2 SQIVND (reference sequence). The CDR3 is 15 residues long. The variable domain in full, completed from reference TRBV19 and TRBJ2-2, reads DGGITQSPKYLFRKEGQNVTLSCEQNLNHDAMYWYRQDPGQGLRLIYYSQIVNDFQKGDIAEGYSVSREKKESFPLTVTSAQKNPTAFYLCASSMGSSGLGELFFGEGSRLTVL.

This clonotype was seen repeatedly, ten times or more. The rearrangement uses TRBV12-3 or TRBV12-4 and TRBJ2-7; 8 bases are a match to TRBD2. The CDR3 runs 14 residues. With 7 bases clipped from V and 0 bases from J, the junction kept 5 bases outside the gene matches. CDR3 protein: CASKSSGSSYEQYF. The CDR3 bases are TGTGCCAGCAAGTCAAGCGGGAGCTCCTACGAGCAGTACTTC.

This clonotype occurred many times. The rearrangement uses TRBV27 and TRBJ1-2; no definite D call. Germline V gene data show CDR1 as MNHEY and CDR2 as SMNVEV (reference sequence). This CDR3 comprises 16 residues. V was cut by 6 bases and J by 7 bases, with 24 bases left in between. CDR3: CASSPRLGVVATGYTF. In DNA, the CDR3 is TGTGCCAGCAGCCCACGTTTAGGTGTAGTTGCGACTGGCTACACCTTC.

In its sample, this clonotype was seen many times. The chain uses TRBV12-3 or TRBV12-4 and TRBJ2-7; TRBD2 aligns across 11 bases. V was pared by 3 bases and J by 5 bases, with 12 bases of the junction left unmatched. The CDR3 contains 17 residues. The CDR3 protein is CASSLTPFSGRANEQYF. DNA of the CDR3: TGTGCCAGCAGTTTGACCCCTTTTAGCGGGAGGGCCAACGAGCAGTACTTC.

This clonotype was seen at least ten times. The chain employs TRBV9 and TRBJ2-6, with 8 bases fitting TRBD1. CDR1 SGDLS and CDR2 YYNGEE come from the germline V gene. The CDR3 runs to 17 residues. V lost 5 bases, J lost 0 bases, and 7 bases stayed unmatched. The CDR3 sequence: CASRDRVLYSGANVLTF. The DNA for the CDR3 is TGTGCCAGCAGGGACAGGGTCCTCTACTCTGGGGCCAACGTCCTGACTTTC.

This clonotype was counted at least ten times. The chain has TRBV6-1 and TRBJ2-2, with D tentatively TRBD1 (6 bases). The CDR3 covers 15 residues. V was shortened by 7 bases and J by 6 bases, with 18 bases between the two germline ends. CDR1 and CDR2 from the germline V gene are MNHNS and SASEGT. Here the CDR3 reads CASTDWVRGSGELFF. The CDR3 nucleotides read TGTGCCAGCACCGACTGGGTCAGGGGATCCGGGGAGCTGTTTTTT.

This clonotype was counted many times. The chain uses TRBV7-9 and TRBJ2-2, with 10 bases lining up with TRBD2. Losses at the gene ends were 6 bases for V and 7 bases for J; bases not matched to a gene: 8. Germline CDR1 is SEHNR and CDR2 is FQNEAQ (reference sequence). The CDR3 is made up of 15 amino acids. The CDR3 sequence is CASRPGLAGVGELFF. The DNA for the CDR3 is TGTGCCAGCAGGCCGGGGCTAGCGGGAGTCGGGGAGCTGTTTTTT.

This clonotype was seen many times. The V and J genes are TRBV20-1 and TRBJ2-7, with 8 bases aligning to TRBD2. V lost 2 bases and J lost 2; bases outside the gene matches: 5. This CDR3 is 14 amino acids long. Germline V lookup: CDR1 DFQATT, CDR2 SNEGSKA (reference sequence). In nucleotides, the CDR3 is TGCAGTGCTAGAATCAGCGGGAGTACCTACGAGCAGTACTTC. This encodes CSARISGSTYEQYF.

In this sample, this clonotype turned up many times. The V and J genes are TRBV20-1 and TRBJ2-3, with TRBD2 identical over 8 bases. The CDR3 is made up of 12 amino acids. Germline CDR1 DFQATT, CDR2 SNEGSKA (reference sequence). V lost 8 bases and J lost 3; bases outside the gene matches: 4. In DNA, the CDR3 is TGCAGTCGGGGGGGGCTGACAGATACGCAGTATTTT. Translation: CSRGGLTDTQYF.

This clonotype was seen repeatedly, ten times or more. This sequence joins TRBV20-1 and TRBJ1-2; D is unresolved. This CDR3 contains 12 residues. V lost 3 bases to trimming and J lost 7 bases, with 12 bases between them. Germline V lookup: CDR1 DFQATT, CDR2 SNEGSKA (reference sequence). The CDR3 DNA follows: TGCAGTGCTAGCATAGCGGGTGCTGGCTACACCTTC. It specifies CSASIAGAGYTF.

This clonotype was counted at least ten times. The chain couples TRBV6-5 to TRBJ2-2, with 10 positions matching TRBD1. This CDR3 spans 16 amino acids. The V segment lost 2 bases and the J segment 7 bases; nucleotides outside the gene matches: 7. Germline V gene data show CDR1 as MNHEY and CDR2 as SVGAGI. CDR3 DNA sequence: TGTGCCAGCAGTTACAGTAGGACAGGGGGTAACGGGGAGCTGTTTTTT. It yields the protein CASSYSRTGGNGELFF.

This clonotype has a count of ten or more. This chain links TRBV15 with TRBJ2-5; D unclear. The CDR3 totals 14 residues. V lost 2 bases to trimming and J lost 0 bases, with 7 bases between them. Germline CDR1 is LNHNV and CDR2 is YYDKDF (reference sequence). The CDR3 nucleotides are TGTGCCACCAGCAGACCAGAGTACCAAGAGACCCAGTACTTC. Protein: CATSRPEYQETQYF.

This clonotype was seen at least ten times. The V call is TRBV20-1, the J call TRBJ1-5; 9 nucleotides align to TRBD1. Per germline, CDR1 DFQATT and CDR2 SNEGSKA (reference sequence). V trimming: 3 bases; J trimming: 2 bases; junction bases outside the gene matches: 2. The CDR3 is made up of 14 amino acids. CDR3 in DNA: TGCAGTGCTAGCCGGACAGGGGGCAATCAGCCCCAGCATTTT. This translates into CSASRTGGNQPQHF.

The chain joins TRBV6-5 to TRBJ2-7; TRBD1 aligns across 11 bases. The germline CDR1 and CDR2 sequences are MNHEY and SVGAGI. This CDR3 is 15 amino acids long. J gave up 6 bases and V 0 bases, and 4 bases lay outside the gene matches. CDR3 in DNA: TGTGCCAGCAGTTACTCGTGGACAGGGGGCTTCGAGCAGTACTTC. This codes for CASSYSWTGGFEQYF.

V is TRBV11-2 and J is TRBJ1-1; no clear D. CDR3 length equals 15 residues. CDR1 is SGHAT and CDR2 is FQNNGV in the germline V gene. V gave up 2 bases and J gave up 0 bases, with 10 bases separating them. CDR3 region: CASSLKRVVNTEAFF. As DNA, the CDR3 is TGTGCCAGCAGCTTAAAGCGGGTTGTGAACACTGAAGCTTTCTTT. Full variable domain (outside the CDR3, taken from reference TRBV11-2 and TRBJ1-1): EAGVAQSPRYKIIEKRQSVAFWCNPISGHATLYWYQQILGQGPKLLIQFQNNGVVDDSQLPKDRFSAERLKGVDSTLKIQPAKLEDSAVYLCASSLKRVVNTEAFFGQGTRLTVV.